This T cell receptor (beta chain) is from a study of shared clonotypes between healthy human individuals. TCRdb's copy holds only in-frame clones and misses some; the assay was immunoSEQ multiplex PCR. The sample has roughly 2 million clones, approximately 95% seen once. Overall study results and limits: Clonotypes that were shared across a handful of donors made up about 5.1% of naive CD4 clonotypes. Rarefaction exposed incomplete sorted-subset sequencing despite large depth. Memory subsets generally showed lower estimated richness than naive subsets.

In this sample, this clone turned up a few times. Antigen: not known. Healthy and HIV-negative, the adult donors had no recent acute infections or vaccinations. The sequencing sample was made of naive CD4+ T cells sorted from blood. Documented subset: CD45RA+ positively selected. This TCR was sampled from a man in his late teens or twenties in good health.

CDR3 residues: CASSESNGWPEQYF. DNA for the CDR3: TGCGCCAGCAGTGAGTCGAATGGTTGGCCCGAGCAGTACTTC. V is TRBV10-1 and J is TRBJ2-7; D remains ambiguous. The V end was cut by 0 bases, the J end by 6 bases, with 12 bases between. The CDR3 totals 14 residues. In germline, CDR1 is WNHNN, CDR2 SYGVQD (reference sequence).